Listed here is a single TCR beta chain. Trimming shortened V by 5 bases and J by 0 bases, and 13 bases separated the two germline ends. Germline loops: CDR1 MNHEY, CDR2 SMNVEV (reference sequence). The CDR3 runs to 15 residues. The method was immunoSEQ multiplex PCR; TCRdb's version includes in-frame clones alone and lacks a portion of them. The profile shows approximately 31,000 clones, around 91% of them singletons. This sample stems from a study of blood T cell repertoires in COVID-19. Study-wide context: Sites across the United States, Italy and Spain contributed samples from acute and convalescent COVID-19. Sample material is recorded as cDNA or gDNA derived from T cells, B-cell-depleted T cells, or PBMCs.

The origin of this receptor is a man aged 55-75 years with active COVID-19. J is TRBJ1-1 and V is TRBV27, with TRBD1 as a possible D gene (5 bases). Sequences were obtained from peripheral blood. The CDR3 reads CASSLWGRVNTEAFF. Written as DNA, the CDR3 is TGTGCCAGCAGTCTCTGGGGCAGGGTGAACACTGAAGCTTTCTTT.